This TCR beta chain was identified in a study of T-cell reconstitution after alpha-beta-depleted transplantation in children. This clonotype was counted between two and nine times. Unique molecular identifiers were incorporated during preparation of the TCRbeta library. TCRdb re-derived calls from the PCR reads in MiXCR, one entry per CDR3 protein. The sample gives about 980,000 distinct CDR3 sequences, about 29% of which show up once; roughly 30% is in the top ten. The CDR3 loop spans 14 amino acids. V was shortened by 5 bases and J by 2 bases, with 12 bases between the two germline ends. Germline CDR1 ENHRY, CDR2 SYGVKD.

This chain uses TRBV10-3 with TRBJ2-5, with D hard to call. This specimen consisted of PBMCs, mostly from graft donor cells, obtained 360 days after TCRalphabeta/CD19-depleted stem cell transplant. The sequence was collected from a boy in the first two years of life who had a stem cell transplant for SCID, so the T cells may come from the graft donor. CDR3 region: CAISHLDLQETQYF. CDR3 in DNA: TGTGCCATCAGTCACTTAGACTTACAAGAGACCCAGTACTTC.